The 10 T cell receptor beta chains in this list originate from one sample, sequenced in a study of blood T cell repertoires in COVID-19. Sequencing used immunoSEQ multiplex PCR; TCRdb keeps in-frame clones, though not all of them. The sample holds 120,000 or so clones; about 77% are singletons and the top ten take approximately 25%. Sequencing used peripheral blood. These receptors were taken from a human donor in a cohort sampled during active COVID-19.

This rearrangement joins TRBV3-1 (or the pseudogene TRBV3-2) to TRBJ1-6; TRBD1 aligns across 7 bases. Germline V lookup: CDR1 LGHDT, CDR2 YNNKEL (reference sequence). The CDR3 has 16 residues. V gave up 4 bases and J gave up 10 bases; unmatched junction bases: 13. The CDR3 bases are TGTGCCAGCAGCCCGTCTGGACAGGCCGCTCGGTCACCCCTCCACTTT. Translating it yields CASSPSGQAARSPLHF.

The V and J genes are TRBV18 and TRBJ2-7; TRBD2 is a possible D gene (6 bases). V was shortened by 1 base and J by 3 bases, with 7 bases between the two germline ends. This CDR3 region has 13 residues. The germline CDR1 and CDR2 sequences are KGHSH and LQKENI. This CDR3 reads CASSPRRDYEQYF. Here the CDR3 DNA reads TGTGCCAGCTCACCACGGCGGGACTACGAGCAGTACTTC.

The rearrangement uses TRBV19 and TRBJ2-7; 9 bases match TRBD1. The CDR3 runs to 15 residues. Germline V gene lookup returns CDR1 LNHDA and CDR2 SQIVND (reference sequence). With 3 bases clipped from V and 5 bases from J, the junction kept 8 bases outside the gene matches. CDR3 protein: CASSIIGTGSDEQYF. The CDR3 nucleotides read TGTGCCAGTAGTATTATCGGGACAGGGAGCGACGAGCAGTACTTC.

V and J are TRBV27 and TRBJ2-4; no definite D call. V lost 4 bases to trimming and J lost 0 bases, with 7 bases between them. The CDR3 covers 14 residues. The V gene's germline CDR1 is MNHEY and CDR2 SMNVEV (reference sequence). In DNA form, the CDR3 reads TGTGCCAGCAGTTCCTTTCTAGCCAAAAACATTCAGTACTTC. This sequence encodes CASSSFLAKNIQYF.

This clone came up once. Here the CDR3 reads CASSSGFLDEQYF. CDR3 nucleotides: TGTGCCAGCAGCTCCGGGTTTCTCGACGAGCAGTACTTC. The chain has TRBV11-3 and TRBJ2-7; unclear D gene. Looked up from germline, CDR1 is SGHNT and CDR2 is YENEEA. The germline V and J ends were trimmed by 4 bases and 5 bases, with 12 bases remaining between them. The CDR3 consists of 13 residues.

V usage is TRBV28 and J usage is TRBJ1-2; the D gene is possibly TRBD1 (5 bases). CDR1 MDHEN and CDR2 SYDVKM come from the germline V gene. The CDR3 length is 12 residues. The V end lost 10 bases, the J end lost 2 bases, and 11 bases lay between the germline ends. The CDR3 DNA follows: TGTGCCACCCAGACAGCCAACTATGGCTACACCTTC. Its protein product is CATQTANYGYTF.

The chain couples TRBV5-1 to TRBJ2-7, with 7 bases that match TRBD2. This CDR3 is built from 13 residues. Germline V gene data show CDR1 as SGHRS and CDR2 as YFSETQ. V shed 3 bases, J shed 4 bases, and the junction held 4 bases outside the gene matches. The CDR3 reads CASSWGGEYEQYF. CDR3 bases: TGCGCCAGCAGCTGGGGAGGGGAGTACGAGCAGTACTTC.

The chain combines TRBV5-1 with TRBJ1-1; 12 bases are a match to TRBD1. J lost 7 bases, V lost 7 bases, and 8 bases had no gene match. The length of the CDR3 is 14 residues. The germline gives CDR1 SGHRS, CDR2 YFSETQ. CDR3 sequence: CASVGTGGGGEAFF. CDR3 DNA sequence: TGCGCCAGCGTCGGGACAGGGGGCGGAGGTGAAGCTTTCTTT.

CDR3 nucleotide sequence: TGTGCCAGTAGGACTCTAACTGAAGCTTTCTTT. Translated, it gives CASRTLTEAFF. V is TRBV19 and J is TRBJ1-1; D not resolved. Germline V gives CDR1 LNHDA, CDR2 SQIVND (reference sequence). V was cut by 6 bases and J by 5 bases, with 7 bases left in between. This CDR3 region has 11 residues.

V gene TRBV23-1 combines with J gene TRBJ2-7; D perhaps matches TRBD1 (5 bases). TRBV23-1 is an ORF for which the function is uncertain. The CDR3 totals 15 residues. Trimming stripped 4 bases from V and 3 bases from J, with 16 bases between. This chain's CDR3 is CASSRPMTEIYEQYF. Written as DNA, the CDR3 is TGCGCCAGCAGTCGACCTATGACAGAAATCTACGAGCAGTACTTC.